This TCR beta chain was captured in a study of cytomegalovirus exposure and HLA in healthy donors. A remark on this clone: The antigen is not known.

The CDR3 totals 15 residues. The germline CDR1 and CDR2 sequences are SGHRS and YFSETQ. Trimming took 0 bases from V and 7 from J, leaving 14 bases between them. Notes on the study in general: An analysis was carried out later, and it reportedly showed fewer N-insertions in an Asian-associated ancestry cluster than the approximately 710-donor mean. Associated with cytomegalovirus, according to the listing, were fewer than 200 TCR beta chains. Reports showed the classifier diagnosing cytomegalovirus status with high specificity and sensitivity. Across HLA loci, a later analysis found differing TCR association rates, with DRB1 most and HLA-C fewest.

With 60 Vbeta and 13 Jbeta primers, the PCR was carried out. The data were produced by immunoSEQ multiplex PCR, yet TCRdb's version contains in-frame clones alone and is incomplete. Among about 100,000 clones, 78% were seen once, and the ten largest hold under 2%. The receptor was isolated from a woman in her forties in good health and CMV-seronegative. This chain connects TRBV5-1 to TRBJ2-1, with D possibly TRBD1 on 6 matching bases. The sequenced material came from PBMCs. Here the CDR3 reads CASSLEVGARNEQFF. CDR3 nucleotides: TGCGCCAGCAGCTTGGAGGTGGGGGCAAGGAATGAGCAGTTCTTC.